This TCR beta chain comes out of a study of T cells in tuberculosis. Study-wide background: T cells were selected with CD1B tetramers loaded with glucose monomycolate.

Study-wide findings and caveats: Classification accuracy was over 85% (AUROC over 0.85) with the GMM-specific repertoire.

Remarks on this clone: Its target is not known.

The germline CDR1 and CDR2 sequences are SGDLS and YYNGEE. This CDR3 region has 15 residues. V shed 4 bases and J shed 4 bases, with 12 bases lying between them. Time point in this sample: new active TB diagnosis, blood taken before or within 7 days of starting treatment. Method: immunoSEQ multiplex PCR; TCRdb's copy keeps in-frame clones and lacks some. The data show approximately 30,000 clones, approximately 90% seen once. The clonotype was recovered from an adult with tuberculosis. V is TRBV9 and J is TRBJ2-6; D ambiguous. Material: PBMCs, obtained at tuberculosis diagnosis. The CDR3: CASSPRESGANVLTF. In nucleotides, the CDR3 is TGTGCCAGCAGCCCTAGAGAATCCGGGGCCAACGTCCTGACTTTC.